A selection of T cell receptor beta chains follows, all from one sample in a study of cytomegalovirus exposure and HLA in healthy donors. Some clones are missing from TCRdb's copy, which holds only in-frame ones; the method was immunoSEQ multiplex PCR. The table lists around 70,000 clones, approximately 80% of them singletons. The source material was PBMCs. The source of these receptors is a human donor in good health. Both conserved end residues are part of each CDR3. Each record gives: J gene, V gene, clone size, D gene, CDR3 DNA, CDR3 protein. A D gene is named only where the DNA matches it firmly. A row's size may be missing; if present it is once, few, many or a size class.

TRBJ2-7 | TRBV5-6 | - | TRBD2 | TGTGCCAGCAGCTTTGAACTAGCGGGGGGGCCCGCCAACGAGCAGTACTTC | CASSFELAGGPANEQYF
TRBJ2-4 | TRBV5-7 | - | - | TGTGCCTGCAGGGGAGTTGGTAAAAACATTCAGTACTTC | CACRGVGKNIQYF
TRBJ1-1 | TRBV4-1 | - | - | TGCGCCAGCAGCCAGATGGTCCTATTGAACACTGAAGCTTTCTTT | CASSQMVLLNTEAFF
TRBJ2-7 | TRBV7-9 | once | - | TGTTCCAGCAGCTTAGGGGGGACAACCTACGAGCAGTACTTC | CSSSLGGTTYEQYF
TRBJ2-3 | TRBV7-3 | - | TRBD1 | TGTGCCAGCAGCTTAACGGGACAGGGCACAGATACGCAGTATTTT | CASSLTGQGTDTQYF
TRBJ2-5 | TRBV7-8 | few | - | TGTGCCAGCAGCTTAATCGCGGAGACCCAGTACTTC | CASSLIAETQYF
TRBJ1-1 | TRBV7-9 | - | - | TGTGCCAGCAGTTATCCCAACACTGAAGCTTTCTTT | CASSYPNTEAFF
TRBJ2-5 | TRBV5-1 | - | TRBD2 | TGCGCCAGCAGCAGGAGCCTAGCGGGGGGGCGGGAGACCCAGTACTTC | CASSRSLAGGRETQYF
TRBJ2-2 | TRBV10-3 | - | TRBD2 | TGTGCCATCGGGCGGGGGTACACCGGGGAGCTGTTTTTT | CAIGRGYTGELFF
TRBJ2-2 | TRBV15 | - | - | TGTGCCACCAGCAGAGATCACGAGATTCCCGGGGAGCTGTTTTTT | CATSRDHEIPGELFF
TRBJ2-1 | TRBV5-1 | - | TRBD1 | TGCGCCAGCAGATCCGGGACAGGGGGGAATGAGCAGTTCTTC | CASRSGTGGNEQFF
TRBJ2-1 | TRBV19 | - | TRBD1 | TGTGCCAGTAGTATAGGGGGACAGGGGGCGGGTTCCGGTGAGCAGTTCTTC | CASSIGGQGAGSGEQFF
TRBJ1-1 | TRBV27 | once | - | TGTGCCAGCAGTCTCTCGGGGGGTCTAAGGACTGAAGCTTTCTTT | CASSLSGGLRTEAFF
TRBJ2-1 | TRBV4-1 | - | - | TGCGCCAGCAGCCAAGATAGTAGGGGAGGACGGACCCAGTTCTTC | CASSQDSRGGRTQFF
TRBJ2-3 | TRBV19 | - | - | TGTGCCAGCCTCAGTGACACAGATACGCAGTATTTT | CASLSDTDTQYF
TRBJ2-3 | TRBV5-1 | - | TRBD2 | TGCGCCAGCAGCTTAAGGGCTAGCGGGGGGACGAGCACAGATACGCAGTATTTT | CASSLRASGGTSTDTQYF
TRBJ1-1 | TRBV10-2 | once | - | TGCGCCAGCAGTCAGGGTCCGCACACTGAAGCTTTCTTT | CASSQGPHTEAFF